These 26 T cell receptor beta chains came from one sample sequenced in a study of CD8 T cells in Susac syndrome. With random hexamers, reverse transcription was performed on about 0.5 to 1 ug of RNA. TCRdb reprocessed the immunoSEQ multiplex PCR reads with MiXCR, giving one entry per CDR3 protein. The sample lists approximately 140,000 distinct CDR3 sequences, 85% to 95% seen once, with approximately 0.25% in the top ten. The material sequenced was CD8+ T cells from PBMCs. The receptors stem from a human donor in good health.

The chain links TRBV9 to TRBJ2-1, with unresolved D. Germline V gene sequence: CDR1 SGDLS, CDR2 YYNGEE. V was trimmed by 0 bases and J by 5 bases, leaving 3 bases between them. The CDR3 is 12 amino acids. In DNA, the CDR3 is TGTGCCAGCAGCGTAGAAAACAATGAGCAGTTCTTC. Its translation is CASSVENNEQFF.

This clonotype appeared a single time. The chain links TRBV11-1 to TRBJ2-3; 9 bases map to TRBD1. Germline V CDR1 and CDR2: SGHAT, FQDESV (reference sequence). The J segment lost 4 bases and the V segment lost 2 bases, leaving 10 bases of the junction unmatched. CDR3 length equals 17 residues. CDR3 protein: CASSLTRTGALPDTQYF. In nucleotides, the CDR3 is TGTGCCAGCAGCTTAACCCGGACAGGGGCATTGCCAGATACGCAGTATTTT.

This chain connects TRBV9 to TRBJ1-1; tentatively, D is TRBD1 (5 bases). Deletions cut 3 bases from V and 2 bases from J, with 11 bases between. CDR1 and CDR2 from the germline V gene are SGDLS and YYNGEE. The CDR3 runs to 14 residues. CDR3 amino acids: CASSGGTGNTEAFF. DNA for the CDR3: TGTGCCAGCAGCGGGGGGACGGGAAACACTGAAGCTTTCTTT. Combining the CDR3 with reference TRBV9 and TRBJ1-1 gives the whole variable domain DSGVTQTPKHLITATGQRVTLRCSPRSGDLSVYWYQQSLDQGLQFLIQYYNGEERAKGNILERFSAQQFPDLHSELNLSSLELGDSALYFCASSGGTGNTEAFFGQGTRLTVV.

This clonotype has just one count. The chain is built from TRBV30 and TRBJ2-1; TRBD1 agrees at 8 bases. This CDR3 has 13 amino acids. The V gene end was trimmed by 8 bases and the J gene end by 0 bases; junction bases not matched to a gene: 3. CDR1 is GTSNPN and CDR2 is SVGIG in the germline V gene (reference sequence). CDR3 protein: CARTGSSYNEQFF. CDR3 bases: TGTGCCAGGACAGGGAGCTCCTACAATGAGCAGTTCTTC.

This chain uses TRBV7-9 with TRBJ1-5; the D is unclear. The V gene's germline CDR1 is SEHNR and CDR2 FQNEAQ (reference sequence). CDR3 size: 12 residues. V was clipped by 1 base and J by 3 bases, with 1 base between them. This CDR3 is CASSLVNQPQHF. In DNA form, the CDR3 reads TGTGCCAGCAGCTTAGTCAATCAGCCCCAGCATTTT.

V gene TRBV3-1 combines with J gene TRBJ2-5, with 9 bases that match TRBD2. The CDR3 extends over 16 amino acids. The junction had 5 bases not matched to a gene; V was cut back by 3 bases and J by 0 bases. Looked up from germline, CDR1 is LGHDT and CDR2 is YNNKEL (reference sequence). The CDR3 DNA is TGTGCCAGCAGCCACGGGGTAGCGGGAGACCAAGAGACCCAGTACTTC. It translates to CASSHGVAGDQETQYF.

The gene calls are TRBV9 and TRBJ2-3; 12 bases are a match to TRBD2. Germline trimming cut 3 bases from V and 2 bases from J; bases unmatched to any gene: 7. The germline V gene has CDR1 SGDLS and CDR2 YYNGEE. CDR3 length: 17 residues. Written as DNA, the CDR3 is TGTGCCAGCAGCGGGGGTGGACTAGCGGGAATCACAGATACGCAGTATTTT. The encoded protein is CASSGGGLAGITDTQYF. The variable domain in full, completed from reference TRBV9 and TRBJ2-3, reads DSGVTQTPKHLITATGQRVTLRCSPRSGDLSVYWYQQSLDQGLQFLIQYYNGEERAKGNILERFSAQQFPDLHSELNLSSLELGDSALYFCASSGGGLAGITDTQYFGPGTRLTVL.

This clonotype was counted a single time. The chain is built from TRBV20-1 and TRBJ2-7, with D perhaps assigned TRBD1 or TRBD2 (5 bases each). Trimming took 3 bases from V and 3 from J, leaving 12 bases between them. Germline CDR1 is DFQATT and CDR2 is SNEGSKA (reference sequence). The CDR3 runs 13 residues. The CDR3 spells CSARGEENYEQYF. The CDR3, as DNA: TGCAGTGCTAGGGGGGAAGAAAACTACGAGCAGTACTTC.

The V gene is TRBV7-9, the J gene TRBJ1-2; 7 bases map to TRBD1. Germline V CDR1 and CDR2: SEHNR, FQNEAQ (reference sequence). The CDR3 length is 15 residues. J gave up 8 bases and V 4 bases, and 13 bases lay outside the gene matches. CDR3 nucleotide sequence: TGTGCCAGCAGCTCCTTGAGGGGGCAGTTATACGGCTACACCTTC. Its protein product is CASSSLRGQLYGYTF.

The chain carries TRBV27 and TRBJ2-5, with D perhaps assigned TRBD1 or TRBD2 (5 bases each). V gave up 6 bases and J gave up 2 bases, with 16 bases separating them. CDR1 MNHEY and CDR2 SMNVEV come from the germline V gene (reference sequence). The CDR3 sequence is 15 residues long. The CDR3 nucleotides read TGTGCCAGCAGCAGTGGCTATGGGGGACAAGAGACCCAGTACTTC. Translating it yields CASSSGYGGQETQYF.

This rearrangement joins TRBV5-1 to TRBJ2-2, with D possibly TRBD2 on 5 matching bases. The CDR3 is 11 amino acids. Per germline, CDR1 SGHRS and CDR2 YFSETQ. V lost 10 bases, J lost 8 bases, and 12 bases lay in between. Here the CDR3 reads CASEGSGELFF. CDR3 DNA sequence: TGCGCCTCCGAGGGTTCAGGGGAGCTGTTTTTT.

CDR3 residues: CAWNWAGLTEQYF. Here the CDR3 DNA reads TGTGCCTGGAATTGGGCAGGCCTTACCGAGCAGTACTTC. The chain links TRBV30 to TRBJ2-7; D unclear. CDR1 and CDR2 from the germline V gene are GTSNPN and SVGIG (reference sequence). V was shortened by 4 bases and J by 6 bases, with 16 bases between the two germline ends. CDR3 length: 13 amino acids.

The genes are TRBV15 and TRBJ1-2; 8 bases fit TRBD1. The CDR3 is 13 residues long. V lost 8 bases and J lost 2; bases outside the gene matches: 4. From germline, CDR1 is LNHNV and CDR2 YYDKDF (reference sequence). For the CDR3, the DNA is TGTGCCACCTTGGACAGGGCGAACTATGGCTACACCTTC. Translation: CATLDRANYGYTF.

A single count supports this clonotype. CDR3 coding DNA: TGCACCAGCAGCGCCGTGGCGGGGCGTCCAGATACGCAGTATTTT. It specifies CTSSAVAGRPDTQYF. The rearrangement links TRBV1 to TRBJ2-3; no DNA check was done on the table's D call, TRBD1. TRBV1 is labeled a pseudogene. The length of the CDR3 is 15 residues.

The rearrangement joins TRBV28 to TRBJ2-3, with TRBD1 matching 8 bases. This CDR3 is built from 16 residues. Germline CDR1 MDHEN, CDR2 SYDVKM. V dropped 6 bases and J dropped 1; count of bases not matched to a gene: 9. CDR3 region: CASSLRGQDRTDTQYF. CDR3 sequence (DNA): TGTGCCAGCAGCCTTAGGGGACAGGATCGCACAGATACGCAGTATTTT.

The chain employs TRBV18 and TRBJ1-2; TRBD1 aligns across 9 bases. The CDR3 has 15 residues. Per germline, CDR1 KGHSH and CDR2 LQKENI. V dropped 2 bases and J dropped 3; count of bases not matched to a gene: 4. CDR3 sequence reads: CASSPWTGAHYGYTF. CDR3 DNA: TGTGCCAGCTCACCATGGACAGGGGCGCACTATGGCTACACCTTC. The full variable domain, its missing parts supplied by reference TRBV18 and TRBJ1-2, is NAGVMQNPRHLVRRRGQEARLRCSPMKGHSHVYWYRQLPEEGLKFMVYLQKENIIDESGMPKERFSAEFPKEGPSILRIQQVVRGDSAAYFCASSPWTGAHYGYTFGSGTRLTVV.

This chain connects TRBV29-1 to TRBJ2-3; TRBD2 matches 7 bases. The ends lost 7 bases at V and 6 bases at J; junction bases unmatched: 7. Germline CDR1 and CDR2: SQVTM and ANQGSEA. The CDR3 contains 12 residues. CDR3 bases: TGCAGCGCTAGGGAGGGCCAGGATACGCAGTATTTT. Translating gives CSAREGQDTQYF.

The J gene is TRBJ2-1, the V gene TRBV7-8, with D tentatively TRBD1 (7 bases). V gave up 3 bases and J gave up 3 bases, with 18 bases separating them. The CDR3 totals 17 residues. The germline gives CDR1 SGHVS, CDR2 FQNEAQ. CDR3 loop: CASSFPGVGQDYNEQFF. The CDR3 DNA is TGTGCCAGCAGCTTCCCGGGGGTTGGACAGGACTACAATGAGCAGTTCTTC.

CDR3 sequence (DNA): TGTGCCTGGAGTGTAAGTGGAAGCCCCAGCGAGCAGTTCTTC. It specifies CAWSVSGSPSEQFF. The rearrangement uses TRBV30 and TRBJ2-1, with unresolved D. CDR1 and CDR2 from the germline V gene are GTSNPN and SVGIG (reference sequence). The V end lost 0 bases, the J end lost 10 bases, and 16 bases lay between the germline ends. The CDR3 consists of 14 residues. Based on the CDR3 plus reference TRBV30 and TRBJ2-1, the full variable domain is SQTIHQWPATLVQPVGSPLSLECTVEGTSNPNLYWYRQAAGRGLQLLFYSVGIGQISSEVPQNLSASRPQDRQFILSSKKLLLSDSGFYLCAWSVSGSPSEQFFGPGTRLTVL.

The CDR3 nucleotides read TGTGCCAGCAGCGTAATGACAGATTACAATGAGCAGTTCTTC. Translation gives CASSVMTDYNEQFF. The genes are TRBV9 and TRBJ2-1, with D maybe TRBD1 (5 bases). CDR1 is SGDLS and CDR2 is YYNGEE in the germline V gene. The V end lost 1 base, the J end lost 4 bases, and 9 bases lay between the germline ends. The CDR3 has 14 residues.

The chain has TRBV20-1 and TRBJ2-1; D is perhaps TRBD1 (5 bases). This CDR3 contains 16 residues. V lost 5 bases and J lost 3, with 20 bases in between. Germline loops: CDR1 DFQATT, CDR2 SNEGSKA (reference sequence). The CDR3 nucleotides read TGCAGTGCTCCGAAGGCCCTACAGGATAACTACAATGAGCAGTTCTTC. Its translation: CSAPKALQDNYNEQFF.

The chain couples TRBV29-1 to TRBJ2-7; TRBD1 aligns across 7 bases. CDR1 is SQVTM, CDR2 ANQGSEA, per germline. The CDR3 is 13 residues long. V was clipped by 7 bases and J by 2 bases; unmatched bases: 8. In nucleotides, the CDR3 is TGCAGCGCTGCCCCGACAGGGACCTACGAGCAGTACTTC. Its protein product is CSAAPTGTYEQYF.

This clonotype is a singleton in its sample. The gene calls are TRBV30 and TRBJ2-2; weak D call: TRBD1 (6 bases). V lost 3 bases to trimming and J lost 6 bases, with 14 bases between them. In germline, CDR1 is GTSNPN, CDR2 SVGIG (reference sequence). This CDR3 is built from 14 residues. CDR3 DNA: TGTGCCTGGAGCCCTACAGGGTTCGCCGGGGAGCTGTTTTTT. Amino acid sequence: CAWSPTGFAGELFF.

V is TRBV12-3 or TRBV12-4 and J is TRBJ2-3; 12 bases line up with TRBD2. CDR3 size: 17 residues. The ends lost 4 bases at V and 3 bases at J; junction bases unmatched: 8. The CDR3 DNA is TGTGCCAGCAGTTCTGCGACTAGCGGGAGTTTGACAGATACGCAGTATTTT. Protein product: CASSSATSGSLTDTQYF.

The sample holds one count of this clonotype. The chain uses TRBV20-1 and TRBJ2-2; TRBD1 agrees at 8 bases. Trimming at V came to 5 bases and at J to 7 bases, leaving 3 bases not matched to a gene. The CDR3 runs 12 residues. The germline CDR1 and CDR2 sequences are DFQATT and SNEGSKA (reference sequence). The CDR3 nucleotides are TGCAGTGCTGGGACAGGATTCGGGGAGCTGTTTTTT. This gives the protein CSAGTGFGELFF.

V gene TRBV6-6 combines with J gene TRBJ1-5; unclear D gene. Trimming pared 7 bases from V and 4 bases from J, leaving 14 bases between. Germline CDR1 reads MNHNY; CDR2 reads SVGAGI (reference sequence). The CDR3 contains 14 residues. CDR3 sequence: CASTPLALNQPQHF. As DNA, the CDR3 is TGTGCCAGCACCCCCTTGGCCCTGAATCAGCCCCAGCATTTT.